This is a list of T cell receptor beta chains from one sample in a study of blood T cell repertoires in COVID-19. Sequencing was performed with immunoSEQ multiplex PCR; in TCRdb, only in-frame clones are kept and a portion is missing. The sample records 150,000 or so clones, approximately 90% being singletons. What was sequenced was peripheral blood. The origin of the receptors is a man younger than 35 with COVID-19, enrolled during active disease. Each CDR3 is given with its conserved first and last residue. The D gene is left open where the match is weak. Some rows have no size entry. The others give once, few or many, or a class for an expanded clone.

D gene	V gene	J gene	clone size	CDR3 DNA	CDR3 protein
TRBD1	TRBV7-8	TRBJ2-1	.	TGTGCCAGCACTAAAGGGGGACAGCCTTTCTTC	CASTKGGQPFF
.	TRBV15	TRBJ2-2	.	TGTGCCACCAGCGACGGGGGAAGAGACCTCCGAGGGGAGCTGTTTTTT	CATSDGGRDLRGELFF
.	TRBV15	TRBJ2-7	.	TGTGCCACCAGCGGGCGGGGTTTGGACGAGCAGTACTTC	CATSGRGLDEQYF
TRBD2	TRBV4-3	TRBJ2-1	.	TGCGCCAGCAGCCAAGGCCCCACCGGGGGGACTCAGTTCTTC	CASSQGPTGGTQFF
.	TRBV19	TRBJ1-5	.	TGTGCCAGTAGTATATCTGGGTGGGGCGTTCAGCCCCAGCATTTT	CASSISGWGVQPQHF
.	TRBV28	TRBJ2-7	.	TGTGCCAGCAGTTCCCCCCCCAGGGGCGCCTACGAGCAGTACTTC	CASSSPPRGAYEQYF
.	TRBV5-1	TRBJ2-7	.	TGCGCCAGCAGCTTGGAACCCGGGAGTAACTACGAGCAGTACTTC	CASSLEPGSNYEQYF
.	TRBV11-3	TRBJ2-1	.	TGTGCCAGCAGCTTAGAGGCTGCAGACGAGGAGTTCTTC	CASSLEAADEEFF
.	TRBV7-6	TRBJ1-5	few	TGTGCCAGCAGCTTGTCAGGGAATAGGGGAAGTCAGCCCCAGCATTTT	CASSLSGNRGSQPQHF
.	TRBV28	TRBJ2-1	few	TGTGCCAGCAGAAACGGCTACAATGAGCAGTTCTTC	CASRNGYNEQFF
TRBD2	TRBV27	TRBJ2-1	.	TGTGCCAGCAACGGCGGGAGCTCCTACAATGAGCAGTTCTTC	CASNGGSSYNEQFF
.	TRBV5-1	TRBJ2-2	.	TGCGCCAGCAGCTTGGAATCGGGGACACCCCTTTACGGCACCGGGGAGCTGTTTTTT	CASSLESGTPLYGTGELFF
TRBD1	TRBV6-6	TRBJ2-7	.	TGTGCCAGCAGTTACTCTGTGGGACAGACCTACGAGCAGTACTTC	CASSYSVGQTYEQYF
.	TRBV7-9	TRBJ2-1	few	TGTGCCAGCAGCTTCAATCCAGGGGAGCAGTTCTTC	CASSFNPGEQFF
TRBD1	TRBV7-2	TRBJ2-7	.	TGTGCCAGCAGCGTGACAGGGGGGGAAACCTACGAGCAGTACTTC	CASSVTGGETYEQYF
.	TRBV30	TRBJ2-3	.	TGTGCCTGGACCCATGGTAATTCAGCGGATACGCAGTATTTT	CAWTHGNSADTQYF
TRBD2	TRBV6-5	TRBJ2-7	.	TGTGCCAGCAGTTACGAGGACGGGGGGACCTACGAGCAGTACTTC	CASSYEDGGTYEQYF
TRBD1	TRBV5-1	TRBJ1-5	.	TGCGCCAGCAGCCCAAGAGGGGGCCAGCAGCCCCAGCATTTT	CASSPRGGQQPQHF
TRBD1	TRBV6-1	TRBJ1-5	.	TGTGCCAGCAGTGACGGTGGGACAGGGTTGCGGCCCCAGCATTTT	CASSDGGTGLRPQHF
.	TRBV7-6	TRBJ2-7	once	TGTGCCAGCAGCTTAGCGGGACCGTTTGGGGCGGGAATCTACGAGCAGTACTTC	CASSLAGPFGAGIYEQYF
TRBD2	TRBV5-4	TRBJ2-5	.	TGTGCCAGCAGGAGGGGAGGGGAGACCCAGTACTTC	CASRRGGETQYF
TRBD2	TRBV9	TRBJ2-3	.	TGTGCCAGCAGCGTAGGCGGGAGGGCCGAGTCAGATACGCAGTATTTT	CASSVGGRAESDTQYF
.	TRBV19	TRBJ2-5	.	TGTGCCAGTAGTATTGGCGCGGGAGAGACCCAGTACTTC	CASSIGAGETQYF
TRBD2	TRBV5-4	TRBJ2-3	.	TGTGCCAGCAGCTCCGGGAGGGGTACCCCTGGGGATACGCAGTATTTT	CASSSGRGTPGDTQYF
.	TRBV4-2	TRBJ2-7	few	TGTGCCACTGGGTGGGGAGGTTCCTACGAGCAGTACTTC	CATGWGGSYEQYF
.	TRBV9	TRBJ1-1	once	TGTGCCAGCAGCGTAGTAGGGACATCTGAAGCTTTCTTT	CASSVVGTSEAFF
TRBD1	TRBV19	TRBJ2-3	few	TGTGCCAGTAGACCGACAGGGACAGATACGCAGTATTTT	CASRPTGTDTQYF
.	TRBV21-1	TRBJ2-3	.	TGTGCCACAGACGGGGGTCTGACAGATACGCAGTATTTT	CATDGGLTDTQYF
.	TRBV29-1	TRBJ2-4	.	TGCAGCGTGGCCCGGGACACCAATAAGGTGATTCAGTACTTC	CSVARDTNKVIQYF
TRBD1	TRBV29-1	TRBJ1-3	few	TGCAGCGTTGAAAGACAGGGGGACACCATATATTTT	CSVERQGDTIYF
.	TRBV6-2/TRBV6-3	TRBJ1-5	once	TGTGCCAGCAGTTACGGTATCGAGGGAGCGGGCCAGCCCCAGCATTTT	CASSYGIEGAGQPQHF
.	TRBV7-2	TRBJ2-4	.	TGTGCCAGCAGGAGAGACGGGTTCGCCTCCAAAAACATTCAGTACTTC	CASRRDGFASKNIQYF
TRBD1	TRBV5-1	TRBJ2-5	.	TGCGCCAGCAGCTTGGCCTTGGACAGGGATCAAGAGACCCAGTACTTC	CASSLALDRDQETQYF
TRBD2	TRBV6-4	TRBJ2-3	.	TGTGCCAGCAGTCCTTCGACTAGCGGCTACACAGATACGCAGTATTTT	CASSPSTSGYTDTQYF
TRBD2	TRBV11-2	TRBJ2-2	.	TGTGCCGGAGGGACTAGCGGAACCGGGGAGCTGTTTTTT	CAGGTSGTGELFF
TRBD1	TRBV4-3	TRBJ2-6	.	TGCGCCAGCAGCCGCAATAAATCGGGACAGGGGGCTACTGGGGCCAACGTCCTGACTTTC	CASSRNKSGQGATGANVLTF
.	TRBV11-2	TRBJ1-5	once	TGTGCCAGCAGCTTGCCCGATGCGAGCAATCAGCCCCAGCATTTT	CASSLPDASNQPQHF
.	TRBV7-2	TRBJ2-1	.	TGTGCCAGCAGCTTGGGGGCGGGAGCCGGGAGCCTGCAGTTCTTC	CASSLGAGAGSLQFF
TRBD1	TRBV28	TRBJ1-3	few	TGTGCCAGCAGCCGGGGACAGCCGGTCTCTGGAAACACCATATATTTT	CASSRGQPVSGNTIYF
.	TRBV2	TRBJ2-7	.	TGTGCCAGCAGTGGACGGGGGATTTACGAGCAGTACTTC	CASSGRGIYEQYF
.	TRBV5-6	TRBJ1-4	.	TGTGCCAGCAGCTTGTCAGGGGATGAAAAACTGTTTTTT	CASSLSGDEKLFF
TRBD2	TRBV5-4	TRBJ2-7	.	TGTGCCAGCAGGCTCTGGGGGGGAGCCTACGAGCAGTACTTC	CASRLWGGAYEQYF
.	TRBV5-5	TRBJ2-7	.	TGTGCCAGCAGCTTAGGGACTCAACGCTACGAGCAGTACTTC	CASSLGTQRYEQYF
.	TRBV6-5	TRBJ2-7	once	TGTGCCAGCAGTTACTCGTTGTCCAGATTCCCCTACGAGCAGTACTTC	CASSYSLSRFPYEQYF
TRBD1	TRBV4-1	TRBJ1-3	.	TGCGCCAGCAGCCAGCTACAGGGGGTTGGAAACACCATATATTTT	CASSQLQGVGNTIYF
.	TRBV7-8	TRBJ1-6	.	TGTGCCAGCAGCCCTCTCGGCGGACTGAATTCACCCCTCCACTTT	CASSPLGGLNSPLHF
TRBD2	TRBV7-2	TRBJ2-7	.	TGTGCCAGCAGCACCTTAGCGGGATCGGGCGAGCAGTACTTC	CASSTLAGSGEQYF
.	TRBV4-3	TRBJ2-2	.	TGCGCCAGCAGCCCGACTGGTGCGAACACCGGGGAGCTGTTTTTT	CASSPTGANTGELFF
.	TRBV11-1	TRBJ2-7	.	TGTGCCAGCAGCTTAGCGGGCAGAACCTACGAGCAGTACTTC	CASSLAGRTYEQYF
TRBD1	TRBV28	TRBJ2-7	once	TGTGCCAGCAGTTACCGGGACAGGAGCAACGAGCAGTACTTC	CASSYRDRSNEQYF
.	TRBV28	TRBJ1-2	.	TGTGCCAGCAGGCCAGGACGCGGGGGTGGCTACACCTTC	CASRPGRGGGYTF
TRBD1	TRBV5-6	TRBJ2-3	.	TGTGCCAGCAGCGACGGACAGGCCACAGATACGCAGTATTTT	CASSDGQATDTQYF
.	TRBV28	TRBJ1-1	.	TGTGCCAGCGGTGGGGGGGTGATAGGGAACACTGAAGCTTTCTTT	CASGGGVIGNTEAFF